This TCR beta chain was retrieved from a study of response to subunit inactivated influenza vaccine. This clonotype was seen many times. Its antigen remains unidentified. Germline CDR1 is SGHRS and CDR2 is YFSETQ. V lost 0 bases and J 6 bases, leaving 9 bases between the germline ends. The CDR3 loop spans 14 amino acids. General study findings and limits: Few new T cells, the authors suggested, are recruited by each seasonal influenza vaccination.

In TCRdb, the RT-PCR reads were re-called with MiXCR into one record per CDR3 protein. This sample carries 500,000 or so distinct CDR3 sequences, approximately 10% of them seen once, and the ten largest clones take more than 10%. This sequence joins TRBV5-1 and TRBJ2-2; D is unclear. Material: PBMCs from blood, obtained more than 35 days after vaccination. The origin of this receptor is a man between 45 and 60 years old who received an inactivated influenza vaccine. CDR3 sequence (DNA): TGCGCCAGCAGCTTGGATGTGGGGTCCGGGGAGCTGTTTTTT. It is translated as CASSLDVGSGELFF.